Below, 6 T cell receptor beta chains from the same sample are listed, as sequenced in a study of cytomegalovirus exposure and HLA in healthy donors. The PCR employed 60 Vbeta primers together with 13 Jbeta primers. This table comes from immunoSEQ multiplex PCR, and its TCRdb copy is limited to in-frame clones, with some not included. The repertoire holds 150,000 to 200,000 clones, with roughly 80% as singletons. Sequenced input: PBMCs. These TCRs come from a male donor in good health and CMV-seronegative.

This rearrangement joins TRBV30 to TRBJ2-1, with TRBD1 identical over 9 bases. Germline-derived CDR1 and CDR2 are GTSNPN and SVGIG (reference sequence). Trimming cost V 0 bases and J 7 bases; bases outside gene matches: 7. The CDR3 runs to 15 residues. In DNA, the CDR3 is TGTGCCTGGAGTGTACGGGACAGGGTGAGGAATGAGCAGTTCTTC. Its translation is CAWSVRDRVRNEQFF.

The chain carries TRBV27 and TRBJ2-3, with 10 bases identical to TRBD2. The germline V gene encodes CDR1 MNHEY and CDR2 SMNVEV (reference sequence). The ends lost 5 bases at V and 4 bases at J; junction bases unmatched: 9. The CDR3 is 16 amino acids. CDR3 loop: CASSVGSGGAPDTQYF. The DNA for the CDR3 is TGTGCCAGCAGTGTGGGAAGCGGGGGGGCCCCAGATACGCAGTATTTT.

The chain joins TRBV25-1 to TRBJ1-2, with 7 bases fitting TRBD1. CDR1 and CDR2 (germline): MGHDK, SYGVNS. V dropped 5 bases and J dropped 6; count of bases not matched to a gene: 3. The CDR3 contains 12 residues. DNA of the CDR3: TGTGCCAGCAGTTTGACAGGGAATGGCTACACCTTC. Protein product: CASSLTGNGYTF.

This chain joins TRBV30 and TRBJ1-3; D remains ambiguous. Germline CDR1 reads GTSNPN; CDR2 reads SVGIG (reference sequence). This CDR3 is 13 amino acids long. Trimming removed 8 bases at V and 0 bases at J, with 11 bases between. DNA of the CDR3: TGTGCCATCTCACTTTCCTCTGGAAACACCATATATTTT. It encodes CAISLSSGNTIYF.

This sequence joins TRBV30 and TRBJ1-2, with D uncertain. The CDR3 covers 15 residues. The germline V and J ends were trimmed by 0 bases and 0 bases, with 11 bases remaining between them. Germline CDR1 GTSNPN, CDR2 SVGIG (reference sequence). In DNA form, the CDR3 reads TGTGCCTGGAGTGTAGGTCAGCGACCTAACTATGGCTACACCTTC. It yields the protein CAWSVGQRPNYGYTF.

The V gene is TRBV5-4, the J gene TRBJ2-6, with TRBD1 matching 8 bases. The CDR3 extends over 19 amino acids. V trimming: 4 bases; J trimming: 0 bases; junction bases outside the gene matches: 12. Germline V gene lookup returns CDR1 SGHNT and CDR2 YYREEE (reference sequence). CDR3 sequence reads: CASSHPDRAFPSGANVLTF. The CDR3 DNA is TGTGCCAGCAGCCACCCGGACAGGGCCTTCCCCTCTGGGGCCAACGTCCTGACTTTC.